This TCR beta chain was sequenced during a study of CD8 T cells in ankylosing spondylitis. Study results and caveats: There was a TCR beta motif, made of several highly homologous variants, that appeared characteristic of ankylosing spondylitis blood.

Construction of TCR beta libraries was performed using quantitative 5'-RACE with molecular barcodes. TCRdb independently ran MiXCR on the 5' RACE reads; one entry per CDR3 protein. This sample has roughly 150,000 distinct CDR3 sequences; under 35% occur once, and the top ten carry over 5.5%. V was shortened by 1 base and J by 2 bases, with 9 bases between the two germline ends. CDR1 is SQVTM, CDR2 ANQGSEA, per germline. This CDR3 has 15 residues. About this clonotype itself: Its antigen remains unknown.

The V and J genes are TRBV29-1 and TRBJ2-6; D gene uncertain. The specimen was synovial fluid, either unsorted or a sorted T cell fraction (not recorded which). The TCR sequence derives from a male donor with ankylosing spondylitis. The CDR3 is CSVEAIGTGANVLTF. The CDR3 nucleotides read TGCAGCGTTGAAGCCATAGGGACTGGGGCCAACGTCCTGACTTTC. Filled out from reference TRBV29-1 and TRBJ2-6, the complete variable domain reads SAVISQKPSRDICQRGTSLTIQCQVDSQVTMMFWYRQQPGQSLTLIATANQGSEATYESGFVIDKFPISRPNLTFSTLTVSNMSPEDSSIYLCSVEAIGTGANVLTFGAGSRLTVL.